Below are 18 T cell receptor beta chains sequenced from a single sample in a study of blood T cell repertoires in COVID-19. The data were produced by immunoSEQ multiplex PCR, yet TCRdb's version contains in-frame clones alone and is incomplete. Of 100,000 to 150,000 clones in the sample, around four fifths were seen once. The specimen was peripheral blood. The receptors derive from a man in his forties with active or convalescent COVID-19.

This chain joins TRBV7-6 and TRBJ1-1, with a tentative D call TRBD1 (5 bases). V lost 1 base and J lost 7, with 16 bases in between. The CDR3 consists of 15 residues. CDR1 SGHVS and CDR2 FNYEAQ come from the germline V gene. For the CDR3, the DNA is TGTGCCAGCAGCTTAGTCGGGGGTGGACCGGATGAAGCTTTCTTT. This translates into CASSLVGGGPDEAFF.

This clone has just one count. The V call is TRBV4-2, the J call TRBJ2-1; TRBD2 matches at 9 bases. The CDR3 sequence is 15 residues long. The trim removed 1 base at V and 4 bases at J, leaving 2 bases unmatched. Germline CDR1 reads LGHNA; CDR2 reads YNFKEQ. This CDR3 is CASSQVTSGYNEQFF. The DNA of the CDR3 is TGTGCCAGCAGCCAAGTGACTAGCGGATACAATGAGCAGTTCTTC.

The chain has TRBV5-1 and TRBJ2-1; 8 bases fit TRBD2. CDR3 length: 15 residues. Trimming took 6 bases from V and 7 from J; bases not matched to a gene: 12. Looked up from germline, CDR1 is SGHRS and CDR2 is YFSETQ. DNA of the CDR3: TGCGCCAGCAAACCCCCGGGGGGGCCAAGGAATGAGCAGTTCTTC. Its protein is CASKPPGGPRNEQFF.

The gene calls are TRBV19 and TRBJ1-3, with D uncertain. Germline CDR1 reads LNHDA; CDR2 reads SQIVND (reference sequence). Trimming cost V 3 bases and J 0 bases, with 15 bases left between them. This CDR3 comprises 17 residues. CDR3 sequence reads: CASSMVRAAHSGNTIYF. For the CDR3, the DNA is TGTGCCAGTAGTATGGTTCGCGCGGCTCACTCTGGAAACACCATATATTTT.

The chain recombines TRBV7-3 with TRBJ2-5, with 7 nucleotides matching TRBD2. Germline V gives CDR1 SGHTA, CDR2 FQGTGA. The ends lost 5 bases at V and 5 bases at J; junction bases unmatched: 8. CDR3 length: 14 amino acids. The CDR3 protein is CASSLAAGSETQYF. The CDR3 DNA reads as TGTGCCAGCAGCCTCGCAGCGGGGAGTGAGACCCAGTACTTC.

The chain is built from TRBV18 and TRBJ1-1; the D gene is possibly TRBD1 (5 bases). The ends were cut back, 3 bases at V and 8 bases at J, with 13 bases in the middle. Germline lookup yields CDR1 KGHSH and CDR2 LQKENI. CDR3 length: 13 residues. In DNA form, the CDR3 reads TGTGCCAGCTCACCGGTCTTAGGGGCAGAAGCTTTCTTT. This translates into CASSPVLGAEAFF.

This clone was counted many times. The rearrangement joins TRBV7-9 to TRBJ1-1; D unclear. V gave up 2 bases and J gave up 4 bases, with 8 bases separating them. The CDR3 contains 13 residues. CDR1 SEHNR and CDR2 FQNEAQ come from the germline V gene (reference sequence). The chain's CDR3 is CASSLSSGTEAFF. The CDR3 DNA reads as TGTGCCAGCAGCTTAAGTTCGGGCACTGAAGCTTTCTTT. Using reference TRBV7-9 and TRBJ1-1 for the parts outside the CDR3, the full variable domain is DTGVSQNPRHKITKRGQNVTFRCDPISEHNRLYWYRQTLGQGPEFLTYFQNEAQLEKSRLLSDRFSAERPKGSFSTLEIQRTEQGDSAMYLCASSLSSGTEAFFGQGTRLTVV.

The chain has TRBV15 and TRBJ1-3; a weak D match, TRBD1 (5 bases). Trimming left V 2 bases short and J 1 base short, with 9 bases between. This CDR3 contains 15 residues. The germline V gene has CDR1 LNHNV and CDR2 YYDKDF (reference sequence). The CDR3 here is CATSRFDSSGNTIYF. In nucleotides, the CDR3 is TGTGCCACCAGCAGATTCGACAGTTCTGGAAACACCATATATTTT.

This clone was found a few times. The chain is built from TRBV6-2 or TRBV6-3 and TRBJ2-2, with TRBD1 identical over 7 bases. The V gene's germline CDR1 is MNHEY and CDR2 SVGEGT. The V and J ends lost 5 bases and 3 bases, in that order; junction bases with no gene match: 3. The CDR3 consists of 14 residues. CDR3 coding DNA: TGTGCCAGCAGTAGCCAGGGGGACACCGGGGAGCTGTTTTTT. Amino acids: CASSSQGDTGELFF.

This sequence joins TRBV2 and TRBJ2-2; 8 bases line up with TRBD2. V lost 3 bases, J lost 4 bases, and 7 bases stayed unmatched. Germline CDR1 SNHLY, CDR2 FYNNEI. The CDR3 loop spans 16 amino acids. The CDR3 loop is CASSDSGGVGTGELFF. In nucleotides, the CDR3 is TGTGCCAGCAGTGACTCGGGAGGGGTGGGCACCGGGGAGCTGTTTTTT. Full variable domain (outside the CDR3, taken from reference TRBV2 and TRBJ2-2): EPEVTQTPSHQVTQMGQEVILRCVPISNHLYFYWYRQILGQKVEFLVSFYNNEISEKSEIFDDQFSVERPDGSNFTLKIRSTKLEDSAMYFCASSDSGGVGTGELFFGEGSRLTVL.

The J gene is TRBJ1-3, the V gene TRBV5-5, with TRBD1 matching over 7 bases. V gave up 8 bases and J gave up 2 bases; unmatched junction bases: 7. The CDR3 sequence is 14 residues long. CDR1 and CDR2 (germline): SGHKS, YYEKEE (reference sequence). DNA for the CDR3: TGTGCCAGGACAGGGCAAAAAACTGGAAACACCATATATTTT. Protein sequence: CARTGQKTGNTIYF.

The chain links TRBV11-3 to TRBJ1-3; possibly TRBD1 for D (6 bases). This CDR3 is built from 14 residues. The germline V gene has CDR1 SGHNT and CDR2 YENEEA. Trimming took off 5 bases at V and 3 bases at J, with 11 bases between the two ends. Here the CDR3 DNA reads TGTGCCAGCAGCGATACAGGGCTTGGAAACACCATATATTTT. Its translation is CASSDTGLGNTIYF.

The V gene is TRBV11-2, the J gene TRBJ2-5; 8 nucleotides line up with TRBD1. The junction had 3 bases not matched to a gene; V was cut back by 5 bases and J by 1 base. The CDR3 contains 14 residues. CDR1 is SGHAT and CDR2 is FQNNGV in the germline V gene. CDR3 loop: CASSKDRVQETQYF. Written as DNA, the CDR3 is TGTGCCAGCAGCAAGGACAGGGTCCAAGAGACCCAGTACTTC.

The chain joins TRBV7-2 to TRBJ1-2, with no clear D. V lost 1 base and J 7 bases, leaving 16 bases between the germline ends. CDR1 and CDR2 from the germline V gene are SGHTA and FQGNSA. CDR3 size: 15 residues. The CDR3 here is CASSLEVSLGRGYTF. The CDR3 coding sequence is TGTGCCAGCAGCTTAGAGGTCTCGCTAGGTCGTGGCTACACCTTC.

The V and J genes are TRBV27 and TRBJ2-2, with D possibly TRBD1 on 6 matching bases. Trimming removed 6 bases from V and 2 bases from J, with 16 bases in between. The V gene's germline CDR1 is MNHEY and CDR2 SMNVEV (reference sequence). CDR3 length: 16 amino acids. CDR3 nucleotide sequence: TGTGCCAGCAGCTTAGCCGGGACACTAAACACCGGGGAGCTGTTTTTT. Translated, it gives CASSLAGTLNTGELFF.

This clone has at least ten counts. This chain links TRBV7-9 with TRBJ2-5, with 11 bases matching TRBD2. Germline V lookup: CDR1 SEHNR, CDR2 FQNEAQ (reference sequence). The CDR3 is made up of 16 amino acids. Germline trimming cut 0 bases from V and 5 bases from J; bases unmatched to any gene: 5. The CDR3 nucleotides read TGTGCCAGCAGCTTAGCGAGGCCTAGCGGGGGGGAGACCCAGTACTTC. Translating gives CASSLARPSGGETQYF.

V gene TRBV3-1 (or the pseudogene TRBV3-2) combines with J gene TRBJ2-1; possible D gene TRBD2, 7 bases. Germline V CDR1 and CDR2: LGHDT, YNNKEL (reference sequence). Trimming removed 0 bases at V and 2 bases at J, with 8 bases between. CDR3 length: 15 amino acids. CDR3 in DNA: TGTGCCAGCAGCCAAGAGGGGGGGCCCTACAATGAGCAGTTCTTC. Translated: CASSQEGGPYNEQFF.

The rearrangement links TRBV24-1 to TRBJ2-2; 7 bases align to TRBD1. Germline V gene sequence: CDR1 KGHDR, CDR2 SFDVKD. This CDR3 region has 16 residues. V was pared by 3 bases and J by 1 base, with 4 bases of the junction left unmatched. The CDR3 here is CATSDPRTGNTGELFF. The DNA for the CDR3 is TGTGCCACCAGTGATCCGCGGACAGGGAACACCGGGGAGCTGTTTTTT.